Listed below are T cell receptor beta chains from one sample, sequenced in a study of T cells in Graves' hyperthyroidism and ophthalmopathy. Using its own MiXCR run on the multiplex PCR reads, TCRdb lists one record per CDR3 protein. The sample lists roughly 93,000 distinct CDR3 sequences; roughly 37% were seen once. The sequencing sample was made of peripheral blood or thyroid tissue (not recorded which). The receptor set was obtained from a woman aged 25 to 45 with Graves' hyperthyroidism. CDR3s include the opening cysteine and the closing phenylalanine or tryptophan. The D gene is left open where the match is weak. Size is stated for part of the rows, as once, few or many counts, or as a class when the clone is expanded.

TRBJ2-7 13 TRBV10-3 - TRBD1 TGTGCCATCAGGGGACAGGGACAGTACGAGCAGTACTTC CAIRGQGQYEQYF
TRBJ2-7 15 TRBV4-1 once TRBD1 TGCGCCAGCAGCCCACGACAGGGCCTCTCCTGCGAGCAGTACTTC CASSPRQGLSCEQYF
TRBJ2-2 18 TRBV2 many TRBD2 TGTGCCAGCAGTCCGGACCCCGGACTAGCGGAGTCCCCCGGGGAGCTGTTTTTT CASSPDPGLAESPGELFF
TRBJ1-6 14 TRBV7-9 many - TGTGCCAGCAGCTTAGCCTTCGGCGGTTCACCCCTCCACTTT CASSLAFGGSPLHF
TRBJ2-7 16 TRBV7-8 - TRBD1 TGTGCCAGCAGCTTAGCGATCCGGGACAGGGCGTACGAGCAGTACTTC CASSLAIRDRAYEQYF
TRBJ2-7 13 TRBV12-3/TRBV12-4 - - TGTGCCAGCAGTTTTGGCAGGGACTCCGAGCAGTACTTC CASSFGRDSEQYF
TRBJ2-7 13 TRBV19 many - TGTGCCAGTAGTACGGGCCGGGGCCACGAGCAGTACTTC CASSTGRGHEQYF
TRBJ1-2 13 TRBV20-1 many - TGCAGTGCCCGCCAGGGCAGCTACTATGGCTACACCTTC CSARQGSYYGYTF
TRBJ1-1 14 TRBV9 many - TGTGCCAGCAGCCCACAGGGAGTGAACACTGAAGCTTTCTTT CASSPQGVNTEAFF
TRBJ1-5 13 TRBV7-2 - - TGTGCCAGCAGTGTGGGATCGAATCGACCCCAGCATTTT CASSVGSNRPQHF
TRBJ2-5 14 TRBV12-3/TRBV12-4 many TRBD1 TGTGCCAGCAGTGCCGACAGGGGAGCGGAGACCCAGTACTTC CASSADRGAETQYF
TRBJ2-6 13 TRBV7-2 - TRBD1 TGTGCCAGCAGCTACGAACGACAGGGGGCTTTGGCTTTC CASSYERQGALAF
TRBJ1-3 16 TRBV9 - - TGTGCCAGCAGCGTGTCACAGGGACCCTCTGGAAACACCATATATTTT CASSVSQGPSGNTIYF
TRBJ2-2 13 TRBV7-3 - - TGTGCCAGCACCGAAGGCCGGGAATGGGAGCTGTTTTTT CASTEGREWELFF
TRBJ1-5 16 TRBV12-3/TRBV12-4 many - TGTGCCAGCAGCTCAAAGACCTCCCGGGGCAATCAGCCCCAGCATTTT CASSSKTSRGNQPQHF
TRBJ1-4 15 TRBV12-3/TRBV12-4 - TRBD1 TGTGCCAGCAGTTTTCCGGGACAGGGATGGGAAAAACTGTTTTTT CASSFPGQGWEKLFF
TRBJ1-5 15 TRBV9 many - TGTGCCAGCAGCGTAGATGGGGTGGGTAATCAGCCCCAGCATTTT CASSVDGVGNQPQHF
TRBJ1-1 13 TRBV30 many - TGTGCCTGGAGTCCGAACCTTGATGCTGAAGCTTTCTTT CAWSPNLDAEAFF
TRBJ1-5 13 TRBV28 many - TGTGCCAGCAGTTTGACGGTAAATCAGCCCCAGCATTTT CASSLTVNQPQHF
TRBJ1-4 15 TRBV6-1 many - TGTGCCAGCAGTGAAGTGGGGGCTGCTAATGAAAAACTGTTTTTT CASSEVGAANEKLFF
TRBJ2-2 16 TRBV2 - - TGTGCCAGCTCACCACATCAGCCGCCGAACACCGGGGGGCTGTTTTTT CASSPHQPPNTGGLFF
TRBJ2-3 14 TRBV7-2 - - TGTGCCAGCAGCGGCTGGGACTGGGGGGATACGCAGTATTTT CASSGWDWGDTQYF
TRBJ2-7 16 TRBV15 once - TGTGCCACCAGCAGCACAACGGGCCTCGTATTCTACGAGCAGTACTTC CATSSTTGLVFYEQYF
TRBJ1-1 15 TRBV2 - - TGTGCCAGCAGCACCCCCGTGGTAGGGGGCACTGAAGCTTTCTTT CASSTPVVGGTEAFF
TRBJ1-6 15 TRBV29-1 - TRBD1 TGCAGCGCCGACATCCGGGACAGGGGGCTTTCACCCCTCCACTTT CSADIRDRGLSPLHF
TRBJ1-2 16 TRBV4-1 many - TGCGCCAGCCTAGATAACCCAGGTGGGCGGGACTATGGCTACACCTTC CASLDNPGGRDYGYTF
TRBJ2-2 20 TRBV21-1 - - TGTGCCAGCACCAAAAACCCGGGACTAGCGGGAGACCCGGGTACCGGGGAGCTGTTTTTT CASTKNPGLAGDPGTGELFF
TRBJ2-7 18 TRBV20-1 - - TGCAGTGCGAGAAGGATTCAGGGATTCAGGAGCAAAACACGCGAGCAGTACTTC CSARRIQGFRSKTREQYF
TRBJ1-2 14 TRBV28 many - TGTGCCAGCAGTTGGGTTCGGGCAGGCTATGGCTACACCTTC CASSWVRAGYGYTF
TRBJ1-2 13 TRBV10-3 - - TGTGCCATCAGTGAGTCGGGGCGGTATGGCTACACCTTC CAISESGRYGYTF
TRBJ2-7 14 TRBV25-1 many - TGTGCCAGCAGGGCGGGACTTGGGGCTTACGAGCAGTACTTC CASRAGLGAYEQYF
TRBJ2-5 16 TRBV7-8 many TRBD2 TGTGCCAGCAGCATGACAGCGGGAGGGCGGGTAGAGACCCAGTACTTC CASSMTAGGRVETQYF
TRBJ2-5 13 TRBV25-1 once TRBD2 TGTGCCAGCAGACTAGCGGATCAAGAGACCCAGTACTTC CASRLADQETQYF
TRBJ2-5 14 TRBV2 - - TGTGCCAGCAGGGACGGGTTTTCGGAAGAGACCCAGTACTTC CASRDGFSEETQYF
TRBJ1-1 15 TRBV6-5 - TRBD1 TGTGCCAGCAGGACAGGGACAGGGGGTTTCACTGAAGCTTTCTTT CASRTGTGGFTEAFF
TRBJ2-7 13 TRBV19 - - TGTGCCAGTAGTATCGGGACCCCCTACGAGCAGTACTTC CASSIGTPYEQYF
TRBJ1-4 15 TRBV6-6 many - TGTGCCAGCAGGCCCATTAAGGACGATAATGAAAAACTGTTTTTT CASRPIKDDNEKLFF
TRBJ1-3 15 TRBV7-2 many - TGTGCCAGCAGCTTCTATCTCCAGGCTGGAAACACCATATATTTT CASSFYLQAGNTIYF
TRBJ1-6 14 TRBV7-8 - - TGTACCAGCAGCTTAGGGGCAGTTAATTCACCCCCCCACTTT CTSSLGAVNSPPHF
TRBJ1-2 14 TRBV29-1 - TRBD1 TGCAGCGTCAACAAACCCGGGACAGGGAAGGGCTACACCTTC CSVNKPGTGKGYTF
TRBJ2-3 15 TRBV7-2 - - TGTGCCAGCAGTTTAGGGCTTCTCCTCACAGATACGCAGTATTTT CASSLGLLLTDTQYF
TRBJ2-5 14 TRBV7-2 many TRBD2 TGTGCCAGCGGCAGAGCGGGAGGAACGGGGACCCAGTACTTC CASGRAGGTGTQYF
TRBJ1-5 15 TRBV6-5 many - TGTGCCAGCAGTGGACTAGGGACGGGGAATCAGCCCCAGCATTTT CASSGLGTGNQPQHF
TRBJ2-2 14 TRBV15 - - TGTGCCACCAGCAGAGGACGAAGGGCTGGGGAGCTGTTTTTT CATSRGRRAGELFF
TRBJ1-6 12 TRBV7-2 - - TGCGCCAGCAGCCCCCTCGGGGGAACCCTCCACTTT CASSPLGGTLHF
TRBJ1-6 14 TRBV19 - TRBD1 TGTGCCAGTAGTCCCGGGACAGGATTTTCACCCCTCCACTTT CASSPGTGFSPLHF
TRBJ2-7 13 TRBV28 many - TGTGCCAGCAGTTTCGGACTCCGATACGAGCAGTACTTC CASSFGLRYEQYF
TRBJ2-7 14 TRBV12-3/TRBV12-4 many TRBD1 TGTGCCAGCTGTTTGTCGGGACAGGGATACGAGCAGTACTTC CASCLSGQGYEQYF
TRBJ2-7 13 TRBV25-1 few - TGTGCCAGCAGTGAAGGTGGAGGGAGCGAGCAGTACTTC CASSEGGGSEQYF
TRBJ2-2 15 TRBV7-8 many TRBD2 TGTGCCAGCAGGCGACTAGCGGGAGGTAGCGGGGAGCTGTTTTTT CASRRLAGGSGELFF